The clone carrying this TCR beta chain was detected once. This sample is drawn from a study of blood T cell repertoires in COVID-19. Some clones are missing from TCRdb's copy, which holds only in-frame ones; the method was immunoSEQ multiplex PCR. The sample records about 130,000 clones, approximately 86% being singletons. This TCR derives from a woman aged 45 to 65 who had recovered from COVID-19. The sequenced material came from PBMCs or T cells enriched from blood (not recorded which).

The chain's CDR3 is CASSLFSGGGYEQYF. CDR3 DNA: TGTGCCAGCAGCTTATTCTCCGGGGGGGGCTACGAGCAGTACTTC. This sequence joins TRBV7-6 and TRBJ2-7; 8 bases are shared with TRBD2. The germline V gene encodes CDR1 SGHVS and CDR2 FNYEAQ. The ends lost 2 bases at V and 3 bases at J; junction bases unmatched: 6. The CDR3 runs 15 residues.